This T cell receptor beta chain was captured by sequencing in a study of OX40 agonist ivuxolimab in advanced cancers. Germline V gene data show CDR1 as LNHNV and CDR2 as YYDKDF (reference sequence). The J segment lost 7 bases and the V segment lost 3 bases, leaving 5 bases of the junction unmatched. This CDR3 spans 14 amino acids. The repertoire was sequenced with immunoSEQ multiplex PCR; TCRdb's copy has only in-frame clones and lacks some. In the table there are around 51,000 clones, roughly 84% of which are singletons. Blood specimens came from baseline, cycle 4 day 1, and cycle 7 day 1. This clone was counted a few times.

The material sequenced was CD4+ or CD8+ T cells sorted from blood, taken in a trial of the OX40 agonist ivuxolimab. The chain is built from TRBV15 and TRBJ1-5; 8 bases line up with TRBD1. The clonotype originates from an adult with an advanced solid tumor such as melanoma, head and neck, liver or kidney cancer. The CDR3 here is CATSRDRDLQPQHF. In nucleotides, the CDR3 is TGTGCCACCAGCAGGGACAGGGATTTGCAGCCCCAGCATTTT.